These 32 T cell receptor beta chains came from one sample sequenced in a study of blood T cell repertoires in COVID-19. Sequencing was performed with immunoSEQ multiplex PCR; in TCRdb, only in-frame clones are kept and a portion is missing. The data contain 110,000 or so clones, approximately 90% of them seen just once; the ten biggest clones take up approximately 19%. Sequencing used peripheral blood. The receptors originated from a human donor with acute or convalescent COVID-19. The donor label of this sample is uncertain.

The gene calls are TRBV6-5 and TRBJ1-2; 8 bases fit TRBD1. Germline CDR1 MNHEY, CDR2 SVGAGI. CDR3 length equals 13 residues. V was pared by 5 bases and J by 5 bases, with 4 bases of the junction left unmatched. The CDR3 bases are TGTGCCAGCAGTCTGACAGGGGCGTATGGCTACACCTTC. Translating gives CASSLTGAYGYTF.

The J gene is TRBJ2-3, the V gene TRBV7-5; TRBD2 is the table's D call and was not checked against the DNA. TRBV7-5 is a pseudogene locus. The CDR3 runs 17 residues. The CDR3 DNA follows: TGTGCCAGAAGCGAACCGGGACTAGCGGGAATTGACGATACGCAGTATTTT. Residues: CARSEPGLAGIDDTQYF.

The chain joins TRBV27 to TRBJ2-3; 10 nucleotides match TRBD2. Trimming at V came to 4 bases and at J to 2 bases, leaving 6 bases not matched to a gene. The length of the CDR3 is 16 residues. The V gene's germline CDR1 is MNHEY and CDR2 SMNVEV (reference sequence). The DNA for the CDR3 is TGTGCCAGCAGTTGGACCGGGACTAGCGTCACAGATACGCAGTATTTT. Its protein product is CASSWTGTSVTDTQYF.

The rearrangement links TRBV11-1 to TRBJ2-2; TRBD1 aligns across 7 bases. This CDR3 has 16 amino acids. CDR1 is SGHAT, CDR2 FQDESV, per germline (reference sequence). The V and J ends lost 5 bases and 4 bases, in that order; junction bases with no gene match: 10. DNA of the CDR3: TGTGCCAGCAGCCGAGGGACAGCAGGATCCACCGGGGAGCTGTTTTTT. The encoded protein is CASSRGTAGSTGELFF.

The rearrangement joins TRBV5-1 to TRBJ2-7, with TRBD1 as a possible D gene (5 bases). CDR1 is SGHRS and CDR2 is YFSETQ in the germline V gene. The CDR3 length is 15 residues. V was clipped by 0 bases and J by 1 base, with 11 bases between them. CDR3: CASSLAAGPSYEQYF. The DNA for the CDR3 is TGCGCCAGCAGCTTGGCCGCAGGGCCGTCCTACGAGCAGTACTTC.

The chain is built from TRBV28 and TRBJ1-1; D remains ambiguous. V was trimmed by 6 bases and J by 0 bases, leaving 17 bases between them. This CDR3 region has 16 residues. Germline assignment: CDR1 MDHEN and CDR2 SYDVKM. The CDR3 region is CASSSELVWMNTEAFF. The CDR3 region has the DNA TGTGCCAGCAGCTCGGAGCTAGTCTGGATGAACACTGAAGCTTTCTTT.

The sample holds one count of this clone. The chain recombines TRBV19 with TRBJ1-2; perhaps TRBD1 as D (6 bases). This CDR3 has 13 amino acids. Trimming shortened V by 9 bases and J by 5 bases, and 16 bases separated the two germline ends. The germline gives CDR1 LNHDA, CDR2 SQIVND (reference sequence). CDR3 DNA: TGTGCCAGCAATGACAGGAAGGAGTATGGCTACACCTTC. It is translated as CASNDRKEYGYTF.

This chain links TRBV7-2 with TRBJ2-7; 9 bases are a match to TRBD2. The CDR3 sequence is 14 residues long. Germline assignment: CDR1 SGHTA and CDR2 FQGNSA. Trimming at V came to 5 bases and at J to 2 bases, leaving 4 bases not matched to a gene. CDR3 amino acids: CASSHGLATYEQYF. The DNA for the CDR3 is TGTGCCAGCAGCCACGGACTAGCGACCTACGAGCAGTACTTC.

V gene TRBV7-2 combines with J gene TRBJ2-3, with 16 nucleotides matching TRBD2. CDR1 and CDR2 (germline): SGHTA, FQGNSA. This CDR3 is 16 amino acids long. V dropped 7 bases and J dropped 6; count of bases not matched to a gene: 7. The CDR3 DNA follows: TGTGCCAGCATCCCGGGACTAGCGGGGGGGTCGGATACGCAGTATTTT. This encodes CASIPGLAGGSDTQYF.

The chain couples TRBV11-2 to TRBJ2-1; D may be TRBD2 (6 bases). This CDR3 spans 16 amino acids. CDR1 is SGHAT, CDR2 FQNNGV, per germline. The V end was cut by 1 base, the J end by 0 bases, with 10 bases between. DNA for the CDR3: TGTGCCAGCAGCTTAGTAGCGGAGTACTCCTACAATGAGCAGTTCTTC. Translating gives CASSLVAEYSYNEQFF.

This chain uses TRBV28 with TRBJ2-3, with 7 bases identical to TRBD1. The CDR3 spans 16 residues. Per the germline V gene, CDR1 is MDHEN and CDR2 is SYDVKM. Germline trimming cut 4 bases from V and 0 bases from J; bases unmatched to any gene: 7. DNA for the CDR3: TGTGCCAGCAGTTCCCTTGGGACAGTTAGCACAGATACGCAGTATTTT. As protein: CASSSLGTVSTDTQYF.

The chain links TRBV6-4 to TRBJ2-2; the D is unclear. The CDR3 has 12 amino acids. V lost 8 bases and J lost 8, with 12 bases in between. Germline V lookup: CDR1 MRHNA, CDR2 SNTAGT. CDR3 DNA sequence: TGTGCCAGCGAGGATGCAGCTGGGGAGCTGTTTTTT. This sequence encodes CASEDAAGELFF.

The V gene is TRBV6-5, the J gene TRBJ2-7, with 11 bases lining up with TRBD1. Germline V gene data show CDR1 as MNHEY and CDR2 as SVGAGI. The J segment lost 3 bases and the V segment lost 2 bases, leaving 3 bases of the junction unmatched. The CDR3 totals 15 residues. CDR3 sequence reads: CASSYGTGGGYEQYF. The CDR3 coding sequence is TGTGCCAGCAGTTACGGGACAGGGGGAGGCTACGAGCAGTACTTC.

The chain uses TRBV3-1 (or the pseudogene TRBV3-2) and TRBJ2-1, with no clear D. The CDR3 has 15 amino acids. The V gene lost 2 bases and the J gene lost 4 bases, with 12 bases spanning the gap. From germline, CDR1 is LGHDT and CDR2 YNNKEL (reference sequence). CDR3 coding DNA: TGTGCCAGCAGCCAAATCGGCAGACAATACAATGAGCAGTTCTTC. It specifies CASSQIGRQYNEQFF.

The chain is built from TRBV19 and TRBJ1-2; D unclear. Deletions cut 5 bases from V and 4 bases from J, with 14 bases between. CDR3 size: 14 residues. The germline V gene encodes CDR1 LNHDA and CDR2 SQIVND (reference sequence). The CDR3: CASSALSRSYGYTF. CDR3 DNA: TGTGCCAGTAGTGCCTTATCGCGATCCTATGGCTACACCTTC.

The chain employs TRBV18 and TRBJ1-3; the match to TRBD1 covers 11 bases. J lost 2 bases, V lost 4 bases, and 1 base had no gene match. Germline CDR1 is KGHSH and CDR2 is LQKENI. The CDR3 is made up of 15 amino acids. CDR3 in amino acids: CASSLDRGPGNTIYF. The DNA for the CDR3 is TGTGCCAGCTCACTGGACAGGGGGCCTGGAAACACCATATATTTT.

The chain combines TRBV4-2 with TRBJ1-1; perhaps TRBD1 as D (5 bases). The CDR3 is 16 amino acids. V was cut by 4 bases and J by 1 base, with 16 bases left in between. Germline CDR1 reads LGHNA; CDR2 reads YNFKEQ. The CDR3 spells CASSPFGPQGNTEAFF. CDR3 bases: TGTGCCAGCAGCCCTTTTGGCCCCCAGGGGAACACTGAAGCTTTCTTT.

This clone appeared once. This chain joins TRBV2 and TRBJ1-5, with unresolved D. Trimming took off 6 bases at V and 11 bases at J, with 17 bases between the two ends. This CDR3 is built from 13 residues. The germline CDR1 and CDR2 sequences are SNHLY and FYNNEI. CDR3 bases: TGTGCCAGCAGAGAGAGTTACCTTCCGGCCCAGCATTTT. It encodes CASRESYLPAQHF.

J is TRBJ2-4 and V is TRBV5-4; D is ambiguous. The length of the CDR3 is 14 residues. Germline assignment: CDR1 SGHNT and CDR2 YYREEE (reference sequence). The V and J ends lost 4 bases and 0 bases respectively, with 8 bases between them. In DNA form, the CDR3 reads TGTGCCAGCAGCGCGTGGGCAGCCAAAAACATTCAGTACTTC. This encodes CASSAWAAKNIQYF.

The chain employs TRBV20-1 and TRBJ2-5; no clear D. Looked up from germline, CDR1 is DFQATT and CDR2 is SNEGSKA (reference sequence). CDR3 length equals 11 residues. The V end was cut by 5 bases, the J end by 4 bases, with 8 bases between. Here the CDR3 reads CSAFLRETQYF. The DNA for the CDR3 is TGCAGTGCTTTCCTAAGAGAGACCCAGTACTTC.

The gene calls are TRBV28 and TRBJ1-1; possibly TRBD1 for D (6 bases). Germline assignment: CDR1 MDHEN and CDR2 SYDVKM. There are 16 residues in the CDR3. Trimming removed 4 bases at V and 1 base at J, with 16 bases between. As DNA, the CDR3 is TGTGCCAGCAGTTCCCCAGGGGACCCAAAGAACACTGAAGCTTTCTTT. It yields the protein CASSSPGDPKNTEAFF.

The J gene is TRBJ1-6, the V gene TRBV18; the D gene is possibly TRBD1 (5 bases). The CDR3 sequence is 15 residues long. V shed 2 bases and J shed 7 bases, with 12 bases lying between them. Per germline, CDR1 KGHSH and CDR2 LQKENI. CDR3 amino acids: CASSPGAGYNSPLHF. In DNA, the CDR3 is TGTGCCAGCTCACCAGGGGCAGGCTACAATTCACCCCTCCACTTT.

This clone was detected once. The V call is TRBV4-3, the J call TRBJ1-2; 8 bases fit TRBD1. Germline CDR1 is LGHNA and CDR2 is YSLEER. The CDR3 is 15 amino acids. The V and J ends lost 0 bases and 6 bases, in that order; junction bases with no gene match: 6. In DNA, the CDR3 is TGCGCCAGCAGCCAAGACGCGCAGGGGGCGAATGGCTACACCTTC. Its translation: CASSQDAQGANGYTF.

Regarding this clone: The sample carries other DNA sequences with the same CDR3. The V gene is TRBV19, the J gene TRBJ1-5; no firm D call. Germline lookup yields CDR1 LNHDA and CDR2 SQIVND (reference sequence). Trimming took off 6 bases at V and 0 bases at J, with 6 bases between the two ends. CDR3 size: 13 residues. The CDR3 bases are TGTGCCAGTAGGGACTTTAGCAATCAGCCCCAGCATTTT. This translates into CASRDFSNQPQHF.

CDR3 region: CSASRTGRETQYF. The CDR3 coding sequence is TGCAGTGCTAGTAGGACAGGGCGAGAGACCCAGTACTTC. The chain has TRBV20-1 and TRBJ2-5, with 8 bases aligning to TRBD1. Germline values: CDR1 DFQATT, CDR2 SNEGSKA (reference sequence). The CDR3 is 13 amino acids. V shed 3 bases and J 4 bases; nucleotides not matched to a gene: 4.

The chain carries TRBV10-3 and TRBJ1-1, with 7 nucleotides matching TRBD1. The CDR3 length is 18 residues. V dropped 3 bases and J dropped 2; count of bases not matched to a gene: 15. Per the germline V gene, CDR1 is ENHRY and CDR2 is SYGVKD. CDR3 region: CAISEPPGTENTNTEAFF. The CDR3 DNA is TGTGCCATCAGTGAACCCCCCGGGACAGAAAATACCAACACTGAAGCTTTCTTT.

The chain links TRBV3-1 (or the pseudogene TRBV3-2) to TRBJ2-1; 8 bases are shared with TRBD2. Germline assignment: CDR1 LGHDT and CDR2 YNNKEL (reference sequence). J was trimmed by 8 bases and V by 5 bases; bases with no gene match: 8. The length of the CDR3 is 14 residues. In DNA form, the CDR3 reads TGTGCCAGCAGCGTAACGGGACTAGTAGATGAGCAGTTCTTC. This gives the protein CASSVTGLVDEQFF.

This sequence joins TRBV12-3 or TRBV12-4 and TRBJ1-2; weak D call: TRBD1 (5 bases). Trimming stripped 1 base from V and 5 bases from J, with 8 bases between. CDR3 length: 13 residues. In DNA, the CDR3 is TGTGCCAGCAGTTTAGGACAGCGATATGGCTACACCTTC. As protein: CASSLGQRYGYTF.

The chain is built from TRBV5-1 and TRBJ2-3; 12 nucleotides align to TRBD2. Per germline, CDR1 SGHRS and CDR2 YFSETQ. CDR3 size: 16 residues. J gave up 2 bases and V 2 bases, and 3 bases lay outside the gene matches. DNA for the CDR3: TGCGCCAGCAGCTTCGGACTAGCGGGGACCACAGATACGCAGTATTTT. Translating it yields CASSFGLAGTTDTQYF.

V is TRBV14 and J is TRBJ1-2, with 7 bases lining up with TRBD1. The CDR3 sequence is 12 residues long. The junction had 2 bases not matched to a gene; V was cut back by 4 bases and J by 6 bases. CDR1 is SGHDN, CDR2 FVKESK, per germline. The CDR3 loop is CASSRDRNGYTF. In nucleotides, the CDR3 is TGTGCCAGCAGCCGGGACAGAAATGGCTACACCTTC.

This sequence joins TRBV7-3 and TRBJ2-7; TRBD2 matches at 7 bases. Germline lookup yields CDR1 SGHTA and CDR2 FQGTGA. The CDR3 totals 15 residues. V dropped 6 bases and J dropped 1; count of bases not matched to a gene: 9. In nucleotides, the CDR3 is TGTGCCAGCAGGGATATCGGGACTATGTCCTACGAGCAGTACTTC. This encodes CASRDIGTMSYEQYF. Full variable domain (missing parts from reference TRBV7-3 and TRBJ2-7): GAGVSQTPSNKVTEKGKYVELRCDPISGHTALYWYRQSLGQGPEFLIYFQGTGAADDSGLPNDRFFAVRPEGSVSTLKIQRTERGDSAVYLCASRDIGTMSYEQYFGPGTRLTVT.

V usage is TRBV7-2 and J usage is TRBJ2-1; the match to TRBD2 covers 14 bases. This CDR3 contains 15 residues. V lost 5 bases and J lost 9; bases outside the gene matches: 6. Germline loops: CDR1 SGHTA, CDR2 FQGNSA. The CDR3 DNA follows: TGTGCCAGCAGCCCCGGGACTAGCGGGGGTTCTGAGCAGTTCTTC. This codes for CASSPGTSGGSEQFF.